The 24 T cell receptor beta chains in this list originate from one sample, sequenced in a study of blood T cell repertoires in COVID-19. Sequencing was performed with immunoSEQ multiplex PCR; in TCRdb, only in-frame clones are kept and a portion is missing. The sample carries 400,000 or so clones, around 90% recorded once. The sample consisted of PBMCs or T cells enriched from blood (not recorded which). The receptors were sampled from a woman in her forties with acute COVID-19.

This clone was counted a single time. The gene calls are TRBV30 and TRBJ2-6; D possibly corresponds to TRBD2 (6 bases). CDR1 and CDR2 (germline): GTSNPN, SVGIG (reference sequence). V lost 1 base to trimming and J lost 0 bases, with 10 bases between them. The CDR3 covers 16 residues. CDR3 region: CAWSEEGLSGANVLTF. The CDR3 nucleotides read TGTGCCTGGAGTGAGGAGGGGCTCTCTGGGGCCAACGTCCTGACTTTC.

The gene calls are TRBV9 and TRBJ2-1; 9 bases match TRBD1. The CDR3 runs to 14 residues. Germline V lookup: CDR1 SGDLS, CDR2 YYNGEE. V lost 0 bases to trimming and J lost 9 bases; unmatched junction nucleotides: 4. CDR3 in amino acids: CASSVATGGREQFF. The CDR3 DNA reads as TGTGCCAGCAGCGTAGCTACAGGGGGCCGTGAGCAGTTCTTC.

This clone was picked up one time. This rearrangement joins TRBV10-3 to TRBJ1-6; 11 bases map to TRBD1. After removal of 0 bases from V and 6 bases from J, the junction contained 1 base not matched to a gene. The CDR3 runs 16 residues. Germline lookup yields CDR1 ENHRY and CDR2 SYGVKD. Here the CDR3 DNA reads TGTGCCATCAGTGAGTCAGGGACAGGGGGTAATTCACCCCTCCACTTT. This sequence encodes CAISESGTGGNSPLHF.

The V call is TRBV28, the J call TRBJ1-2; 11 nucleotides agree with TRBD1. J lost 1 base, V lost 5 bases, and 6 bases had no gene match. This CDR3 comprises 16 residues. CDR1 is MDHEN and CDR2 is SYDVKM in the germline V gene. CDR3 bases: TGTGCCAGCAGTCCAGGGACAGGGGGATATAACTATGGCTACACCTTC. Protein sequence: CASSPGTGGYNYGYTF.

This chain uses TRBV13 with TRBJ2-5; tentative D call: TRBD2 (5 bases). Germline V lookup: CDR1 PRHDT, CDR2 FYEKMQ (reference sequence). V lost 2 bases and J lost 5, with 9 bases in between. The CDR3 sequence is 13 residues long. CDR3 bases: TGTGCCAGCAGCTTAAGGACTGTGGAGACCCAGTACTTC. This sequence encodes CASSLRTVETQYF.

V is TRBV7-2 and J is TRBJ1-2; D perhaps matches TRBD1 (5 bases). Deletions cut 2 bases from V and 7 bases from J, with 17 bases between. This CDR3 contains 15 residues. Germline V CDR1 and CDR2: SGHTA, FQGNSA. This CDR3 is CASSLKALGDAGYTF. The CDR3 DNA is TGTGCCAGCAGCTTAAAGGCTCTAGGGGATGCTGGCTACACCTTC. The full variable domain, its missing parts supplied by reference TRBV7-2 and TRBJ1-2, is GAGVSQSPSNKVTEKGKDVELRCDPISGHTALYWYRQSLGQGLEFLIYFQGNSAPDKSGLPSDRFSAERTGGSVSTLTIQRTQQEDSAVYLCASSLKALGDAGYTFGSGTRLTVV.

The V and J genes are TRBV6-1 and TRBJ1-5, with TRBD1 matching over 7 bases. CDR1 is MNHNS, CDR2 SASEGT, per germline. The CDR3 is made up of 18 amino acids. Trimming took 4 bases from V and 6 from J; bases not matched to a gene: 18. DNA of the CDR3: TGTGCCAGCAGTGGACTCGATAGCAGGGGGACGTTCGGTCAGCCCCAGCATTTT. It encodes CASSGLDSRGTFGQPQHF.

This clone was picked up one time. This chain joins TRBV30 and TRBJ1-5; TRBD1 might be the D (6 bases). Germline V lookup: CDR1 GTSNPN, CDR2 SVGIG (reference sequence). With 0 bases removed from V and 5 bases from J, the gap between germline ends came to 8 bases. The CDR3 is 13 amino acids. The CDR3 loop is CAWSVQGYQPQHF. The CDR3 nucleotides read TGTGCCTGGAGTGTACAGGGTTATCAGCCCCAGCATTTT.

The chain combines TRBV18 with TRBJ2-7, with a weak D call TRBD2 (5 bases). Germline V gene data show CDR1 as KGHSH and CDR2 as LQKENI. Trimming removed 5 bases at V and 9 bases at J, with 23 bases between. This CDR3 is built from 15 residues. CDR3 sequence: CASSANEGGRVWQYF. The CDR3 DNA reads TGTGCCAGCTCAGCCAATGAGGGTGGGCGTGTATGGCAGTACTTC.

The rearrangement uses TRBV12-2 and TRBJ1-4; TRBD1 is taken as the D call from the table, unchecked against the DNA. TRBV12-2 is given as a pseudogene. The CDR3 is 14 amino acids. The CDR3 DNA is TGTGCAAGTCGCTTAGACAGAGAAAATGAAAAACTGTTTTTT. This sequence encodes CASRLDRENEKLFF.

This sequence joins TRBV5-1 and TRBJ2-3; possible D gene TRBD1, 6 bases. This CDR3 comprises 16 residues. Trimming pared 0 bases from V and 0 bases from J, leaving 11 bases between. CDR1 SGHRS and CDR2 YFSETQ come from the germline V gene. CDR3 protein: CASSLDPQGSTDTQYF. The CDR3 bases are TGCGCCAGCAGCTTGGATCCTCAGGGGAGCACAGATACGCAGTATTTT.

This clone has just a few counts. The chain combines TRBV3-1 (or the pseudogene TRBV3-2) with TRBJ1-5; D gene unclear. CDR3 length equals 14 residues. The germline V gene has CDR1 LGHDT and CDR2 YNNKEL (reference sequence). The ends were cut back, 3 bases at V and 1 base at J, with 7 bases in the middle. This CDR3 is CASSQGASNQPQHF. In DNA form, the CDR3 reads TGTGCCAGCAGCCAGGGAGCAAGCAATCAGCCCCAGCATTTT.

The V call is TRBV11-2, the J call TRBJ1-2; 11 bases fit TRBD1. J lost 7 bases, V lost 3 bases, and 4 bases had no gene match. This CDR3 has 14 residues. CDR1 and CDR2 from the germline V gene are SGHAT and FQNNGV. The CDR3 reads CASSFRDRGTGYTF. The DNA for the CDR3 is TGTGCCAGCAGCTTCCGGGACAGGGGGACTGGCTACACCTTC.

The chain combines TRBV2 with TRBJ2-7; 8 nucleotides align to TRBD1. Germline CDR1 and CDR2: SNHLY and FYNNEI. V was pared by 11 bases and J by 2 bases, with 5 bases of the junction left unmatched. The CDR3 loop spans 12 amino acids. CDR3 sequence: CAGGTGTYEQYF. The CDR3 DNA reads as TGTGCCGGAGGGACAGGAACCTACGAGCAGTACTTC.

The chain couples TRBV18 to TRBJ1-6; no clear D. This CDR3 comprises 16 residues. Germline V gene lookup returns CDR1 KGHSH and CDR2 LQKENI. The V end was cut by 0 bases, the J end by 9 bases, with 15 bases between. The CDR3 DNA sequence: TGTGCCAGCTCACCACCTGGTCGGTCGGAGGGTTCACCCCTCCACTTT. Amino acid sequence: CASSPPGRSEGSPLHF.

The V gene is TRBV19, the J gene TRBJ1-3, with TRBD1 matching 8 bases. The CDR3 contains 15 residues. J gave up 6 bases and V 6 bases, and 10 bases lay outside the gene matches. Germline-derived CDR1 and CDR2 are LNHDA and SQIVND (reference sequence). DNA for the CDR3: TGTGCCAGTAGCTCCGGACAGGGATGGATAAACACCATATATTTT. Its protein product is CASSSGQGWINTIYF.

The chain links TRBV3-1 (or the pseudogene TRBV3-2) to TRBJ1-3; D is perhaps TRBD1 (5 bases). V was trimmed by 3 bases and J by 1 base, leaving 13 bases between them. In germline, CDR1 is LGHDT, CDR2 YNNKEL (reference sequence). This CDR3 contains 16 residues. The CDR3 here is CASSHGASFSGNTIYF. Here the CDR3 DNA reads TGTGCCAGCAGCCATGGGGCCAGCTTTTCTGGAAACACCATATATTTT.

The rearrangement joins TRBV20-1 to TRBJ2-5; 9 positions agree with TRBD2. Trimming took 3 bases from V and 2 from J; bases not matched to a gene: 10. The CDR3 consists of 16 residues. CDR1 is DFQATT, CDR2 SNEGSKA, per germline (reference sequence). CDR3 in amino acids: CSASRPSLAGQETQYF. The CDR3 DNA sequence: TGCAGTGCTAGTCGGCCCTCACTAGCGGGTCAAGAGACCCAGTACTTC.

J is TRBJ1-4 and V is TRBV29-1, with 8 bases that match TRBD1. The germline V gene has CDR1 SQVTM and CDR2 ANQGSEA. CDR3 length equals 13 residues. V lost 4 bases and J lost 4; bases outside the gene matches: 2. In DNA form, the CDR3 reads TGCAGCGTTGGGGGACAGGTTAATGAAAAACTGTTTTTT. Translating it yields CSVGGQVNEKLFF.

The rearrangement links TRBV5-1 to TRBJ2-7; D possibly corresponds to TRBD1 (6 bases). The CDR3 runs 15 residues. The V end lost 4 bases, the J end lost 6 bases, and 20 bases lay between the germline ends. Germline V gives CDR1 SGHRS, CDR2 YFSETQ. CDR3 bases: TGCGCCAGCAGCAATGATGCGGACAGTTGGGGCGAGCAGTACTTC. As protein: CASSNDADSWGEQYF.

As to this clone: The same CDR3 also results from other DNA sequences found in this sample. This sequence joins TRBV3-1 (or the pseudogene TRBV3-2) and TRBJ1-5; D remains ambiguous. The CDR3 spans 12 residues. Trimming left V 1 base short and J 6 bases short, with 4 bases between. Germline lookup yields CDR1 LGHDT and CDR2 YNNKEL (reference sequence). The DNA for the CDR3 is TGTGCCAGCAGCCAAGGCGGTCAGCCCCAGCATTTT. Translated, it gives CASSQGGQPQHF.

The CDR3 here is CASSYSTGGNSPLHF. The CDR3 region has the DNA TGTGCCAGCAGTTACTCGACAGGGGGAAATTCACCCCTCCACTTT. The rearrangement uses TRBV6-5 and TRBJ1-6; 9 nucleotides match TRBD1. There are 15 residues in the CDR3. Unmatched junction bases numbered 1, after V lost 0 bases and J lost 7 bases. Per germline, CDR1 MNHEY and CDR2 SVGAGI.

The V gene is TRBV6-5, the J gene TRBJ1-3; the match to TRBD1 covers 8 bases. Germline values: CDR1 MNHEY, CDR2 SVGAGI. V shed 6 bases and J 2 bases; nucleotides not matched to a gene: 0. This CDR3 region has 13 residues. The CDR3 is CASRTGAGNTIYF. The CDR3 nucleotides are TGTGCCAGCAGGACAGGGGCTGGAAACACCATATATTTT.

This clone was seen a single time. The rearrangement joins TRBV11-2 to TRBJ2-7; TRBD1 aligns across 7 bases. The CDR3 totals 14 residues. Germline V gives CDR1 SGHAT, CDR2 FQNNGV. With 5 bases clipped from V and 5 bases from J, the junction kept 9 bases outside the gene matches. CDR3 sequence: CASSTKGTVNEQYF. CDR3 coding DNA: TGTGCCAGCAGCACCAAAGGGACAGTTAACGAGCAGTACTTC.